Following are 10 T cell receptor beta chains from one sample sequenced in a study of Tregs in tolerant kidney transplant recipients. Clones were sequenced by immunoSEQ multiplex PCR, and TCRdb holds only the in-frame ones, with some missing. This sample has tens of thousands of clones, with 93% found just once. Sequenced material: CD4+ T cells from blood, taken before the transplant. The receptors stem from a human donor who received a combined kidney and bone marrow transplant.

The rearrangement uses TRBV6-4 and TRBJ1-2; no clear D. The CDR3 loop spans 14 amino acids. CDR1 and CDR2 from the germline V gene are MRHNA and SNTAGT. V shed 4 bases and J shed 2 bases, with 11 bases lying between them. The CDR3 coding sequence is TGTGCCAGCAGTGCAGGACTGAACAACTATGGCTACACCTTC. This codes for CASSAGLNNYGYTF.

Comments on this clone: One junction end does not reproduce the germline sequence, and a read error may be involved. This chain links TRBV18 with TRBJ1-6; a possible D gene is TRBD1 (5 bases). This CDR3 region has 16 residues. Germline assignment: CDR1 KGHSH and CDR2 LQKENI. This CDR3 is CASSPPGQGFNSPLHF. The CDR3 DNA reads as TGTGCCAGCTCACCCCCGGGCCAGGGATTTAATTCCCCCCTCCACTTT.

V and J are TRBV28 and TRBJ2-3; 11 bases map to TRBD1. The V segment lost 6 bases and the J segment 3 bases; nucleotides outside the gene matches: 8. The germline V gene has CDR1 MDHEN and CDR2 SYDVKM. CDR3 size: 16 residues. The CDR3 nucleotides read TGTGCCAGCAGGGAGGCCGGGACAGGGGGGACAGATACGCAGTATTTT. Protein sequence: CASREAGTGGTDTQYF.

The gene calls are TRBV6-6 and TRBJ2-7; the D gene is possibly TRBD1 (6 bases). There are 14 residues in the CDR3. Germline V gene lookup returns CDR1 MNHNY and CDR2 SVGAGI (reference sequence). The ends were cut back, 5 bases at V and 6 bases at J, with 17 bases in the middle. The CDR3 nucleotides are TGTGCCAGCAGTCCGGCACAGGGAAGGAGCGAGCAGTACTTC. Residues: CASSPAQGRSEQYF.

This chain links TRBV4-3 with TRBJ1-4; the match to TRBD1 covers 8 bases. The V gene end was trimmed by 4 bases and the J gene end by 5 bases; junction bases not matched to a gene: 3. CDR1 LGHNA and CDR2 YSLEER come from the germline V gene. The CDR3 contains 14 residues. The DNA for the CDR3 is TGCGCCAGCAGCCCAGGGACAGGCAATGAAAAACTGTTTTTT. Its protein is CASSPGTGNEKLFF.

The CDR3 DNA sequence: TGTGCCAGCAGTGATCAGGGGGCAATTAGCTACGAGCAGTACTTC. Amino acids: CASSDQGAISYEQYF. V is TRBV2 and J is TRBJ2-7, with 8 positions matching TRBD1. Trimming at V came to 3 bases and at J to 3 bases, leaving 7 bases not matched to a gene. This CDR3 comprises 15 residues. CDR1 is SNHLY, CDR2 FYNNEI, per germline.

This clone was seen a handful of times. The CDR3 nucleotides read TGTGCCAGCAGAGCCGGGACAGCGAACACCGGGGAGCTGTTTTTT. This translates into CASRAGTANTGELFF. V and J are TRBV2 and TRBJ2-2, with 7 bases fitting TRBD1. Germline assignment: CDR1 SNHLY and CDR2 FYNNEI. The ends lost 6 bases at V and 0 bases at J; junction bases unmatched: 4. The CDR3 runs 15 residues.

V is TRBV29-1 and J is TRBJ2-1; tentatively, D is TRBD2 (7 bases). V lost 7 bases and J lost 4, with 17 bases in between. CDR3 length: 14 residues. Germline V gives CDR1 SQVTM, CDR2 ANQGSEA. CDR3 region: CSAAGAKKYNEQFF. CDR3 DNA sequence: TGCAGCGCGGCGGGGGCTAAAAAGTACAATGAGCAGTTCTTC.

This chain links TRBV6-5 with TRBJ1-1; D may be TRBD1 (5 bases). Trimming took off 7 bases at V and 2 bases at J, with 14 bases between the two ends. Germline loops: CDR1 MNHEY, CDR2 SVGAGI. The CDR3 is 14 amino acids. The CDR3 sequence: CASKGDFFNTEAFF. CDR3 nucleotides: TGTGCCAGCAAAGGGGATTTCTTCAACACTGAAGCTTTCTTT.

The chain is built from TRBV30 and TRBJ2-4; a possible D gene is TRBD1 (6 bases). The CDR3 consists of 15 residues. V lost 7 bases and J lost 0, with 16 bases in between. Germline V gene data show CDR1 as GTSNPN and CDR2 as SVGIG (reference sequence). CDR3 coding DNA: TGTGCCTACGCCCATAGGGGGAAAGCCAAAAACATTCAGTACTTC. Translated, it gives CAYAHRGKAKNIQYF.